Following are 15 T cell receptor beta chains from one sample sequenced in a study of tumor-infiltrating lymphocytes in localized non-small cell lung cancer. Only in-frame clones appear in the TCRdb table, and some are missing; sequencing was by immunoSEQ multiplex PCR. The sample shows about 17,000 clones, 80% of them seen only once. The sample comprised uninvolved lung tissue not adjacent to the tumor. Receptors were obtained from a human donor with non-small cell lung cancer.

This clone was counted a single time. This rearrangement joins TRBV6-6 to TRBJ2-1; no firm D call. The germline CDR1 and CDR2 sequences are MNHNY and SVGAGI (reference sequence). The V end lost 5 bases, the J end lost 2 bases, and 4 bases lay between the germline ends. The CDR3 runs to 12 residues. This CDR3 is CASSGTYNEQFF. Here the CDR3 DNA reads TGTGCCAGCAGTGGGACCTACAATGAGCAGTTCTTC.

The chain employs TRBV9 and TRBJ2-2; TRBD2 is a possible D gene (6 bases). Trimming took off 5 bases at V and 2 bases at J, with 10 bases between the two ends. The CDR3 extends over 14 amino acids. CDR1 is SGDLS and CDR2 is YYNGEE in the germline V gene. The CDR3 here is CASSRDSNTGELFF. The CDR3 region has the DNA TGTGCCAGCAGTAGGGACTCAAACACCGGGGAGCTGTTTTTT.

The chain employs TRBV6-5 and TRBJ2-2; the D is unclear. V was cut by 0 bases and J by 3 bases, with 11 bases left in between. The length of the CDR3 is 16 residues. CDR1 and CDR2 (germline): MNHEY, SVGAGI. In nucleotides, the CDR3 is TGTGCCAGCAGTTACTCTGAGGCAGCTCACACCGGGGAGCTGTTTTTT. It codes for CASSYSEAAHTGELFF.

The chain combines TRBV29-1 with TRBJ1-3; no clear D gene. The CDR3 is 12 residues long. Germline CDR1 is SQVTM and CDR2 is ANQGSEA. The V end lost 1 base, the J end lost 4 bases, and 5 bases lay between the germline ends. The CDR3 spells CSVEGAGNTIYF. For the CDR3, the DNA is TGCAGCGTTGAAGGAGCGGGAAACACCATATATTTT. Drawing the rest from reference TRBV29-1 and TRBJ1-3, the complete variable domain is SAVISQKPSRDICQRGTSLTIQCQVDSQVTMMFWYRQQPGQSLTLIATANQGSEATYESGFVIDKFPISRPNLTFSTLTVSNMSPEDSSIYLCSVEGAGNTIYFGEGSWLTVV.

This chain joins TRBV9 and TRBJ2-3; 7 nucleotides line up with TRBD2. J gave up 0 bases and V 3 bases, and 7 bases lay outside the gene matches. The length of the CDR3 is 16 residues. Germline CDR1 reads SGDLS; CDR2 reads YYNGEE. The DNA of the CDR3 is TGTGCCAGCAGCGCTAACAGGCGGGAGAGCACAGATACGCAGTATTTT. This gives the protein CASSANRRESTDTQYF.

The CDR3 loop is CASSLGRTGGWGETQYF. The CDR3 nucleotides read TGTGCCAGCAGCTTAGGACGCACAGGGGGCTGGGGCGAGACCCAGTACTTC. The chain employs TRBV7-9 and TRBJ2-5; 9 bases align to TRBD1. Trimming cost V 1 base and J 5 bases; bases outside gene matches: 11. The CDR3 spans 17 residues. Germline lookup yields CDR1 SEHNR and CDR2 FQNEAQ (reference sequence).

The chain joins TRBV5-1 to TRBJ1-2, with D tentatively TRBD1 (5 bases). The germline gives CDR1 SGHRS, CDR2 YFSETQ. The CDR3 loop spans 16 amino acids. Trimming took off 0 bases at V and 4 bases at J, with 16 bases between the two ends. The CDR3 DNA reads TGCGCCAGCAGCTTGGCCGATGGGGCGGCTGGCTATGGCTACACCTTC. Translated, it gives CASSLADGAAGYGYTF.

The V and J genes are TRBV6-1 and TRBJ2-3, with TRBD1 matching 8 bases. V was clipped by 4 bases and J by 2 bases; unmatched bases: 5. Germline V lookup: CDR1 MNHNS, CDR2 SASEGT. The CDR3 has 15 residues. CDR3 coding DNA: TGTGCCAGCAGTGGTAGACAGGGGTCCACAGATACGCAGTATTTT. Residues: CASSGRQGSTDTQYF.

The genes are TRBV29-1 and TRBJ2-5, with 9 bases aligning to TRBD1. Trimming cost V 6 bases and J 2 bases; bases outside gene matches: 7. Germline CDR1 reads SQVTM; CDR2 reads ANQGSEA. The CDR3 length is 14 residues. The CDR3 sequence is CSVATGGGQETQYF. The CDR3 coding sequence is TGCAGCGTCGCCACAGGGGGCGGGCAAGAGACCCAGTACTTC.

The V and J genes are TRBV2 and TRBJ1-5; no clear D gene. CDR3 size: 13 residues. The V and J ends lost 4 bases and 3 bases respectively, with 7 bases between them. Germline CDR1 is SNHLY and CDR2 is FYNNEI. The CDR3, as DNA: TGTGCCAGCAGTGTAGGTTTCAATCAGCCCCAGCATTTT. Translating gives CASSVGFNQPQHF.

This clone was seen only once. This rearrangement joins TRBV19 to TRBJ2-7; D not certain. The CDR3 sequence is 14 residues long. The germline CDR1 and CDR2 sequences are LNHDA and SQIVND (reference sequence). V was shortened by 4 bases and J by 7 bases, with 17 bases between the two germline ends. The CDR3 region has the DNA TGTGCCAGTAGTACAGGACCGCTGGTGGGGGAGCAGTACTTC. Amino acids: CASSTGPLVGEQYF. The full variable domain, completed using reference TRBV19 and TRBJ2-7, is DGGITQSPKYLFRKEGQNVTLSCEQNLNHDAMYWYRQDPGQGLRLIYYSQIVNDFQKGDIAEGYSVSREKKESFPLTVTSAQKNPTAFYLCASSTGPLVGEQYFGPGTRLTVT.

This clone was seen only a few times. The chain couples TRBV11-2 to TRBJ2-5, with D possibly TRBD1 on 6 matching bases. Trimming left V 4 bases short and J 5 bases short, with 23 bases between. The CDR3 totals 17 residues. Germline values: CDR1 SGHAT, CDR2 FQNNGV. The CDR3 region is CASSSPSLGARRETQYF. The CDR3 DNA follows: TGTGCCAGCAGCTCGCCTTCCCTGGGGGCCAGGAGGGAGACCCAGTACTTC.

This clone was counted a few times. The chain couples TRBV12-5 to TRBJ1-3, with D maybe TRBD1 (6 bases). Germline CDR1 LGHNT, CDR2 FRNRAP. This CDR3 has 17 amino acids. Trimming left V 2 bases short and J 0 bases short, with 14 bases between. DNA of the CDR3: TGTGCTAGTGGTTTGACACAGGGAACCTTCTCTGGAAACACCATATATTTT. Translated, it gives CASGLTQGTFSGNTIYF.

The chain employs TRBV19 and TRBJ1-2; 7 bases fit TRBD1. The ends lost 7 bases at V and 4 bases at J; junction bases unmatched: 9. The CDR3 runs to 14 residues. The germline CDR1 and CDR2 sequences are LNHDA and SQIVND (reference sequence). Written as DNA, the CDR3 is TGTGCCAGTACCCCGACAGGGACTACCTATGGCTACACCTTC. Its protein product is CASTPTGTTYGYTF.

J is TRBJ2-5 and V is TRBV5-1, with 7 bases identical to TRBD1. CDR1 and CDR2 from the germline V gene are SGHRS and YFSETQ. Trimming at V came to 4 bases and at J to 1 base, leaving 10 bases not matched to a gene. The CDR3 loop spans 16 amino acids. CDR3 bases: TGCGCCAGCAGCATACCTTTGGGACAGCGCCAAGAGACCCAGTACTTC. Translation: CASSIPLGQRQETQYF.